These 21 T cell receptor beta chains originate from one sample sequenced in a study of OX40 agonist ivuxolimab in advanced cancers. Profiling relied on immunoSEQ multiplex PCR, and the TCRdb table lists in-frame clones only, not all of them. Of tens of thousands of clones detected, about four fifths appear once; the ten largest clones hold under 3.5%. The starting material was CD4+ or CD8+ T cells sorted from blood, obtained in a trial of the OX40 agonist ivuxolimab. The receptors shown here come from an adult with an advanced solid tumor such as melanoma, head and neck, liver or kidney cancer.

CDR3 sequence (DNA): TGTGCCAGCAGTGAAACCCCCGGGAACCACTACGAGCAGTACGTC. As protein: CASSETPGNHYEQYV. This chain connects TRBV6-1 to TRBJ2-7; D may be TRBD2 (5 bases). In germline, CDR1 is MNHNS, CDR2 SASEGT. Trimming removed 2 bases at V and 3 bases at J, with 14 bases between. This CDR3 contains 15 residues.

The J gene is TRBJ2-5, the V gene TRBV6-6, with D possibly TRBD1 on 6 matching bases. Germline CDR1 MNHNY, CDR2 SVGAGI (reference sequence). Trimming removed 0 bases at V and 6 bases at J, with 14 bases between. The CDR3 sequence is 15 residues long. The CDR3 DNA is TGTGCCAGCAGTTACTCGAGATGGGGGCCGAAGACCCAGTACTTC. Translating gives CASSYSRWGPKTQYF.

The count of this clone is one. The chain couples TRBV5-3 to TRBJ2-5; D not certain. TRBV5-3 is annotated as an ORF whose role is uncertain. The CDR3 is 11 residues long. Trimming cost V 2 bases and J 5 bases, with 4 bases left between them. The CDR3 loop reads CARSFEETQYF. DNA of the CDR3: TGTGCCAGAAGCTTCGAGGAGACCCAGTACTTC.

V gene TRBV11-2 combines with J gene TRBJ2-3; 8 bases map to TRBD1. V was clipped by 3 bases and J by 6 bases; unmatched bases: 5. Germline CDR1 and CDR2: SGHAT and FQNNGV. This CDR3 has 14 amino acids. CDR3: CASSFRDRTDTQYF. The CDR3 bases are TGTGCCAGCAGCTTCCGGGACAGGACTGATACGCAGTATTTT.

The rearrangement links TRBV21-1 to TRBJ2-3. TRBV21-1 counts as a pseudogene. The CDR3 consists of 15 residues. The CDR3 spells CASSKGTTVADTQYF. The CDR3 DNA reads TGTGCCAGCAGCAAGGGGACGACGGTCGCAGATACGCAGTATTTT.

The V and J genes are TRBV5-1 and TRBJ1-4, with D perhaps matching TRBD1 (6 bases). V gave up 0 bases and J gave up 4 bases, with 10 bases separating them. The CDR3 has 15 amino acids. Per the germline V gene, CDR1 is SGHRS and CDR2 is YFSETQ. DNA of the CDR3: TGCGCCAGCAGCTTGGAGGGGGGTGGTAATGAAAAACTGTTTTTT. Protein sequence: CASSLEGGGNEKLFF.

V and J are TRBV27 and TRBJ2-1; TRBD1 matches at 8 bases. This CDR3 spans 15 amino acids. Germline values: CDR1 MNHEY, CDR2 SMNVEV (reference sequence). Unmatched junction bases numbered 9, after V lost 7 bases and J lost 4 bases. The DNA of the CDR3 is TGTGCCAGCACCCCCGGGACAGGCCATTACAATGAGCAGTTCTTC. Translating gives CASTPGTGHYNEQFF.

The genes are TRBV6-1 and TRBJ1-6, with D possibly matching TRBD1 (5 bases). Germline V gene sequence: CDR1 MNHNS, CDR2 SASEGT. Trimming left V 0 bases short and J 9 bases short, with 12 bases between. The CDR3 has 15 residues. The CDR3 protein is CASSEATGDRSPLHF. In DNA, the CDR3 is TGTGCCAGCAGTGAAGCAACGGGGGATCGTTCACCCCTCCACTTT.

This chain uses TRBV11-2 with TRBJ1-6, with D tentatively TRBD1 (5 bases). The CDR3 has 16 amino acids. Trimming stripped 6 bases from V and 0 bases from J, with 12 bases between. Germline V CDR1 and CDR2: SGHAT, FQNNGV. The CDR3 DNA reads as TGTGCCAGCAGGCGGGGGTTATCCTCCTATAATTCACCCCTCCACTTT. As protein: CASRRGLSSYNSPLHF.

V is TRBV10-3 and J is TRBJ1-6; D is unclear. Looked up from germline, CDR1 is ENHRY and CDR2 is SYGVKD. This CDR3 spans 11 amino acids. V lost 8 bases and J 7 bases, leaving 6 bases between the germline ends. CDR3 sequence reads: CAIGVNSPLHF. As DNA, the CDR3 is TGTGCCATCGGAGTCAATTCACCCCTCCACTTT.

This clone occurred once. This chain uses TRBV5-6 with TRBJ2-7; D is possibly TRBD1 (6 bases). Germline assignment: CDR1 SGHDT and CDR2 YYEEEE. CDR3 length equals 14 residues. V was clipped by 4 bases and J by 2 bases, with 13 bases between them. The chain's CDR3 is CASSRGQRAYEQYV. Here the CDR3 DNA reads TGTGCCAGCAGCCGCGGACAGAGGGCCTACGAGCAGTACGTC.

This rearrangement joins TRBV28 to TRBJ1-2; TRBD1 is a possible D gene (5 bases). The CDR3 spans 15 residues. The V gene's germline CDR1 is MDHEN and CDR2 SYDVKM. V dropped 10 bases and J dropped 3 bases, with 21 bases sitting between them. The CDR3 region has the DNA TGTGCCATCTACGGGGCATTAACAGAGGACTATGGCTACACCTTC. Its translation: CAIYGALTEDYGYTF.

The chain has TRBV19 and TRBJ2-5, with TRBD2 as a possible D gene (6 bases). CDR1 and CDR2 from the germline V gene are LNHDA and SQIVND (reference sequence). V shed 6 bases and J shed 4 bases, with 15 bases lying between them. The CDR3 is 14 amino acids. The CDR3: CASSRGGVAETQYF. The CDR3, as DNA: TGTGCCAGTAGCCGCGGAGGGGTTGCAGAGACCCAGTACTTC. Looking up the rest from reference TRBV19 and TRBJ2-5 gives the full variable domain: DGGITQSPKYLFRKEGQNVTLSCEQNLNHDAMYWYRQDPGQGLRLIYYSQIVNDFQKGDIAEGYSVSREKKESFPLTVTSAQKNPTAFYLCASSRGGVAETQYFGPGTRLLVL.

This sequence joins TRBV7-7 and TRBJ1-3; TRBD1 is a possible D gene (5 bases). Trimming stripped 1 base from V and 2 bases from J, with 9 bases between. Germline lookup yields CDR1 SSHAT and CDR2 FNYEAQ (reference sequence). This CDR3 is built from 15 residues. The CDR3 reads CASSLGGEAGNTIYF. The CDR3 bases are TGTGCCAGCAGCTTAGGGGGGGAAGCTGGAAACACCATATATTTT.

V is TRBV28 and J is TRBJ1-1; D uncertain. The CDR3 extends over 12 amino acids. The germline V gene encodes CDR1 MDHEN and CDR2 SYDVKM. Trimming took off 3 bases at V and 2 bases at J, with 4 bases between the two ends. The CDR3 spells CASSFANTEAFF. In DNA form, the CDR3 reads TGTGCCAGCAGTTTTGCTAACACTGAAGCTTTCTTT.

This clone appeared once. The chain recombines TRBV5-5 with TRBJ1-1, with no clear D. V lost 0 bases to trimming and J lost 0 bases, with 6 bases between them. This CDR3 region has 14 residues. Germline V gives CDR1 SGHKS, CDR2 YYEKEE (reference sequence). CDR3 sequence (DNA): TGTGCCAGCAGCTTGGACGTGGTGAACACTGAAGCTTTCTTT. It translates to CASSLDVVNTEAFF. Based on the CDR3 plus reference TRBV5-5 and TRBJ1-1, the full variable domain is DAGVTQSPTHLIKTRGQQVTLRCSPISGHKSVSWYQQVLGQGPQFIFQYYEKEERGRGNFPDRFSARQFPNYSSELNVNALLLGDSALYLCASSLDVVNTEAFFGQGTRLTVV.

The chain employs TRBV5-1 and TRBJ2-7, with D possibly TRBD1 on 6 matching bases. This CDR3 spans 14 amino acids. Trimming stripped 4 bases from V and 3 bases from J, with 14 bases between. CDR1 is SGHRS and CDR2 is YFSETQ in the germline V gene. The CDR3 loop reads CASSGRGGDYEQYF. Here the CDR3 DNA reads TGCGCCAGCAGCGGTCGAGGGGGTGACTACGAGCAGTACTTC.

V usage is TRBV7-9 and J usage is TRBJ1-2; tentative D call: TRBD1 (6 bases). The germline V gene has CDR1 SEHNR and CDR2 FQNEAQ (reference sequence). This CDR3 has 13 residues. Deletions cut 4 bases from V and 8 bases from J, with 14 bases between. The CDR3 reads CASSWDGGLGYTF. As DNA, the CDR3 is TGTGCCAGCAGCTGGGACGGGGGGCTCGGCTACACCTTC.

The chain uses TRBV2 and TRBJ1-5; D possibly corresponds to TRBD1 (5 bases). The CDR3 sequence is 13 residues long. The germline CDR1 and CDR2 sequences are SNHLY and FYNNEI. The V end lost 8 bases, the J end lost 5 bases, and 13 bases lay between the germline ends. The DNA of the CDR3 is TGTGCCAGCGGGCGGGTCAGGGATCAGCCCCAGCATTTT. Residues: CASGRVRDQPQHF.

The CDR3 nucleotides read TGTGCCAGCAGCTTTCTAGCGGGGGGGCCCGAGACCCAGTACTTC. Its protein is CASSFLAGGPETQYF. V usage is TRBV7-9 and J usage is TRBJ2-5, with 12 bases matching TRBD2. The length of the CDR3 is 15 residues. Germline trimming cut 3 bases from V and 5 bases from J; bases unmatched to any gene: 4. The germline CDR1 and CDR2 sequences are SEHNR and FQNEAQ (reference sequence).

This sequence joins TRBV7-4 and TRBJ2-4; D uncertain. CDR1 and CDR2 from the germline V gene are SGHVT and SQSDAQ. The CDR3 is 15 amino acids. The germline V and J ends were trimmed by 1 base and 3 bases, with 10 bases remaining between them. The CDR3 sequence: CASSLDTTGKNIQYF. The CDR3 coding sequence is TGTGCCAGCAGCTTAGACACCACGGGCAAAAACATTCAGTACTTC.